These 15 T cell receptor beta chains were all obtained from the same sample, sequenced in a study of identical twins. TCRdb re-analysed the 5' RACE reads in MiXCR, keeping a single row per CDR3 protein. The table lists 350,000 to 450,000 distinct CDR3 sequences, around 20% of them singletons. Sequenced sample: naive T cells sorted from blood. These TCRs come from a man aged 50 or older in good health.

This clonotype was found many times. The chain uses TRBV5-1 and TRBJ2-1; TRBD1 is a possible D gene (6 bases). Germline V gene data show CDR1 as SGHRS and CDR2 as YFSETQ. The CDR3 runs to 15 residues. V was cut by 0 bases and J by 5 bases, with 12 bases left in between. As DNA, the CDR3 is TGCGCCAGCAGCTTGGTAGTCGGACAGAACAATGAGCAGTTCTTC. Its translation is CASSLVVGQNNEQFF. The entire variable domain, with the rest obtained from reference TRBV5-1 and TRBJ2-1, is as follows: KAGVTQTPRYLIKTRGQQVTLSCSPISGHRSVSWYQQTPGQGLQFLFEYFSETQRNKGNFPGRFSGRQFSNSRSEMNVSTLELGDSALYLCASSLVVGQNNEQFFGPGTRLTVL.

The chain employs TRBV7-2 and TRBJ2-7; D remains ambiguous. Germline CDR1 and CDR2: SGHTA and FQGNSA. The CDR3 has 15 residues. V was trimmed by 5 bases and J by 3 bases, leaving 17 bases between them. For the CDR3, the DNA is TGTGCCAGCAGCCCCCCTGGCGGCGGCTACTACGAGCAGTACTTC. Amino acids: CASSPPGGGYYEQYF.

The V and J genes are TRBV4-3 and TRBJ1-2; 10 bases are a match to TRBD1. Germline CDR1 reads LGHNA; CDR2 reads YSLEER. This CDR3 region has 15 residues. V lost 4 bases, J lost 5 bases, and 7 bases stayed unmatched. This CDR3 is CASSPPGQGLYGYTF. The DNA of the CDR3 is TGCGCCAGCAGCCCCCCGGGACAGGGGTTATATGGCTACACCTTC.

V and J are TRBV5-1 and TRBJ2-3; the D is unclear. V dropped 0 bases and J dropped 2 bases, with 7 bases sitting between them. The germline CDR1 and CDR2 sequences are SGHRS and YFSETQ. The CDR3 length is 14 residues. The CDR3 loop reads CASSLVQTTDTQYF. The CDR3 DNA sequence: TGCGCCAGCAGCTTGGTTCAGACCACAGATACGCAGTATTTT.

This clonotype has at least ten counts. The CDR3 DNA reads TGTGCCAGCAGCTTACCAGGGGGCTATGGCTACACCTTC. The encoded protein is CASSLPGGYGYTF. The J gene is TRBJ1-2, the V gene TRBV7-2; 7 positions agree with TRBD1. The ends lost 2 bases at V and 4 bases at J; junction bases unmatched: 1. From germline, CDR1 is SGHTA and CDR2 FQGNSA. The CDR3 length is 13 residues.

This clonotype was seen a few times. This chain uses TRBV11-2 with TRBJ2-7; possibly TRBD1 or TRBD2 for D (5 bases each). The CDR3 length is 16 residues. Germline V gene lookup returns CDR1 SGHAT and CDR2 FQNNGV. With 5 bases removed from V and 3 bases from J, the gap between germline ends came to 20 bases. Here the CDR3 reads CASSPSLGTSYYEQYF. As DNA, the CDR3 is TGTGCCAGCAGCCCGTCGCTAGGGACCTCCTACTACGAGCAGTACTTC.

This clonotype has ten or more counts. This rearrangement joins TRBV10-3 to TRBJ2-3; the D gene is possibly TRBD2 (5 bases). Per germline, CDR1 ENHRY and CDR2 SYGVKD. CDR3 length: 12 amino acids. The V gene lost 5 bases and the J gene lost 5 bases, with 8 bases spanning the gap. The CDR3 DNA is TGTGCCATCAGTATCGGACTAGATACGCAGTATTTT. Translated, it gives CAISIGLDTQYF.

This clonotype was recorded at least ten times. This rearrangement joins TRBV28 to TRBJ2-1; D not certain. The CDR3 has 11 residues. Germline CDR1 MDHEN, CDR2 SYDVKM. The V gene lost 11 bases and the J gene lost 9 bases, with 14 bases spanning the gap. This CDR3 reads CAAAVGIEQFF. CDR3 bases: TGTGCCGCAGCTGTAGGTATTGAGCAGTTCTTC.

The CDR3 DNA reads TGCAGTGCTAGACCCGGACAGGGTTTGATTAACTATGGCTACACCTTC. Its protein is CSARPGQGLINYGYTF. V gene TRBV20-1 combines with J gene TRBJ1-2; TRBD1 matches 8 bases. This CDR3 has 16 amino acids. The V and J ends lost 2 bases and 1 base, in that order; junction bases with no gene match: 9. Germline loops: CDR1 DFQATT, CDR2 SNEGSKA (reference sequence).

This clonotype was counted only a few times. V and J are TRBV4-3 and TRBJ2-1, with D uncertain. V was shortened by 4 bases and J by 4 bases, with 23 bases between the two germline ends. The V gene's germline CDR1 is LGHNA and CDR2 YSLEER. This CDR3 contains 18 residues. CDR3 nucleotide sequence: TGCGCCAGCAGCCCCGGTCCAGAGAAGACGGCCCATTACAATGAGCAGTTCTTC. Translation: CASSPGPEKTAHYNEQFF.

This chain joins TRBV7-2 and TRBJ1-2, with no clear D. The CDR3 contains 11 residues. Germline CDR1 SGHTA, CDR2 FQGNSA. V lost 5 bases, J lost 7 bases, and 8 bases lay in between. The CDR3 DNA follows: TGTGCCAGCAGCCCGGGTGCTGGCTACACCTTC. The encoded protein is CASSPGAGYTF.

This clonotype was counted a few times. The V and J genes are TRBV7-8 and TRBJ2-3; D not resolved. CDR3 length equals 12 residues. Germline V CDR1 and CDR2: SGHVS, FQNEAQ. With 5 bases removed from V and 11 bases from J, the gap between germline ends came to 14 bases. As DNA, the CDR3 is TGTGCCAGCAGCGATCGTGTGGGTGGGCAGTATTTT. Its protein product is CASSDRVGGQYF.

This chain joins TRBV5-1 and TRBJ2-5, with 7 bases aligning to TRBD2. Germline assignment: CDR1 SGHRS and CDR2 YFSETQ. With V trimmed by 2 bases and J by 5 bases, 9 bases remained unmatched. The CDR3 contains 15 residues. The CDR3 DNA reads TGCGCCAGCAGCTTAAGTAGCGGGCAACGGGAGACCCAGTACTTC. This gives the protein CASSLSSGQRETQYF.

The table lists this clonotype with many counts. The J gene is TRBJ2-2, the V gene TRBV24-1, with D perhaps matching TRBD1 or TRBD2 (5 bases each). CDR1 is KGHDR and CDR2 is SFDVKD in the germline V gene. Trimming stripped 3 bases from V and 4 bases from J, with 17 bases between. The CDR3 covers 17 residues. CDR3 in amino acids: CATSDRRYEGTTGELFF. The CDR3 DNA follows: TGTGCCACCAGTGATCGCCGATACGAGGGGACCACCGGGGAGCTGTTTTTT.

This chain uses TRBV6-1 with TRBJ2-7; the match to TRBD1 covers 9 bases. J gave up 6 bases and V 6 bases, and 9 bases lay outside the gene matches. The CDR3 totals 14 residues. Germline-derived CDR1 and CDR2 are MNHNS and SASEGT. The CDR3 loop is CASSSGTGPAEQYF. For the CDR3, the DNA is TGTGCCAGCAGCTCCGGGACAGGGCCCGCCGAGCAGTACTTC.